One sample yielded the 9 T cell receptor beta chains listed below, sequenced in a study of T cells after posttransplantation cyclophosphamide. Using immunoSEQ multiplex PCR, the repertoire was profiled, and TCRdb retains in-frame clones only, with some absent. The data list about 7,500 clones, none observed once; around 5.4% falls to the top ten. Cyclophosphamide on days +3 and +4 followed busulfan-fludarabine conditioning and a marrow graft. Sequencing used PBMCs, obtained after allogeneic stem cell transplant with posttransplant cyclophosphamide. These receptors came from a male patient in his late teens or twenties who received an allogeneic stem cell transplant from an unrelated donor, was CMV-positive, and had acute and chronic GVHD. A subset of T cells may come from the graft donor.

This clone is medium-sized (0.01 to 0.1%) by share. This sequence joins TRBV10-3 and TRBJ1-4; a weak D match, TRBD1 (6 bases). The V end lost 6 bases, the J end lost 12 bases, and 17 bases lay between the germline ends. The CDR3 spans 13 residues. Germline loops: CDR1 ENHRY, CDR2 SYGVKD. The CDR3 loop reads CAISRDNLSELFF. DNA of the CDR3: TGTGCCATCAGCCGGGACAACCTGTCGGAACTGTTTTTT.

By frequency in the sample, this clone is medium-sized (0.01 to 0.1%). The DNA of the CDR3 is TGCGCCAGCAGCTCGGGACAGCTAAACACCGGGGAGCTGTTTTTT. Its translation: CASSSGQLNTGELFF. V is TRBV10-1 and J is TRBJ2-2, with TRBD1 matching over 7 bases. The CDR3 has 15 amino acids. The germline gives CDR1 WNHNN, CDR2 SYGVQD (reference sequence). Trimming took 6 bases from V and 2 from J; bases not matched to a gene: 6.

Many counts were recorded for this clone. The V call is TRBV6-5, the J call TRBJ2-7; weak D call: TRBD2 (6 bases). This CDR3 is built from 12 residues. Looked up from germline, CDR1 is MNHEY and CDR2 is SVGAGI. Trimming shortened V by 3 bases and J by 5 bases, and 8 bases separated the two germline ends. CDR3 in DNA: TGTGCCAGCAGTTATTGGGGGGACGAGCAGTACTTC. It is translated as CASSYWGDEQYF.

The table lists this clone with many counts. V gene TRBV27 combines with J gene TRBJ2-7; D is perhaps TRBD1 (6 bases). CDR1 and CDR2 (germline): MNHEY, SMNVEV (reference sequence). The germline V and J ends were trimmed by 2 bases and 2 bases, with 16 bases remaining between them. The CDR3 totals 16 residues. This CDR3 is CASSLPYRVSPYEQYV. CDR3 sequence (DNA): TGTGCCAGCAGTTTACCCTACAGGGTCAGTCCCTACGAGCAGTACGTC.

This clone was detected many times. V and J are TRBV7-2 and TRBJ1-1; unclear D gene. The CDR3 sequence is 12 residues long. The V end was cut by 7 bases, the J end by 11 bases, with 17 bases between. Germline CDR1 is SGHTA and CDR2 is FQGNSA. The CDR3 nucleotides are TGTGCCAGCACCTTTCTACCGGGAGAGGCTTTCTTT. This translates into CASTFLPGEAFF.

The chain uses TRBV30 and TRBJ1-6, with a possible D match to TRBD1 (5 bases). The length of the CDR3 is 13 residues. Between the trimmed V and J ends, which lost 4 bases and 9 bases, there was a span of 13 bases. Germline CDR1 reads GTSNPN; CDR2 reads SVGIG (reference sequence). CDR3 bases: TGTGCCTGGAACACCGGGGGTGGTTCACCCCTCCACTTT. It translates to CAWNTGGGSPLHF.

This clone was seen ten or more times. V and J are TRBV4-2 and TRBJ2-3; 7 nucleotides line up with TRBD2. The V gene's germline CDR1 is LGHNA and CDR2 YNFKEQ. This CDR3 contains 16 residues. Trimming cost V 5 bases and J 3 bases; bases outside gene matches: 11. CDR3 region: CASSARWGGNTDTQYF. The CDR3 DNA reads TGTGCCAGCAGCGCAAGGTGGGGGGGTAATACAGATACGCAGTATTTT.

This clone was observed at least ten times. The rearrangement links TRBV4-1 to TRBJ1-1; D not resolved. This CDR3 has 13 residues. The V gene's germline CDR1 is MGHRA and CDR2 YSYEKL. V was clipped by 1 base and J by 5 bases, with 8 bases between them. DNA of the CDR3: TGCGCCAGCAGCCAAGTAGCTGGGACTGAAGCTTTCTTT. This gives the protein CASSQVAGTEAFF.

This clone was found a few times. The chain uses TRBV4-3 and TRBJ2-1; 7 nucleotides match TRBD1. Germline assignment: CDR1 LGHNA and CDR2 YSLEER. The CDR3 spans 16 residues. The trim removed 4 bases at V and 5 bases at J, leaving 11 bases unmatched. The CDR3 loop is CASSPEGQNTNNEQFF. In DNA form, the CDR3 reads TGCGCCAGCAGCCCCGAGGGACAGAATACGAACAATGAGCAGTTCTTC.